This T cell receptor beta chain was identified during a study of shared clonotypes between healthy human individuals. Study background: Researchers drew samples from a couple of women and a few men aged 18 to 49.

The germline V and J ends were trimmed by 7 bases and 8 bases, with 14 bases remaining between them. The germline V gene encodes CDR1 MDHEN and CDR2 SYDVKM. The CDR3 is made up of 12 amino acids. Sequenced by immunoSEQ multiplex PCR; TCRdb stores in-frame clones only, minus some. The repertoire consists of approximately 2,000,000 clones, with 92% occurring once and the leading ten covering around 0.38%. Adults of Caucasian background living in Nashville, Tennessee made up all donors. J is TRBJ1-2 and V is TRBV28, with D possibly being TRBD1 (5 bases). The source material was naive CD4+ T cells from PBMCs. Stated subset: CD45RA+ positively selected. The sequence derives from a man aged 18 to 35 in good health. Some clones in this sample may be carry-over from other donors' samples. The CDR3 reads CASTWGAQGYTF. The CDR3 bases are TGTGCCAGCACCTGGGGCGCTCAGGGCTACACCTTC.